These 5 T cell receptor beta chains share one sample of origin, sequenced in a study of control samples from healthy donors and cancer patients. Profiled with immunoSEQ multiplex PCR; TCRdb holds only in-frame clones, not every one. There are about 61,000 clones in the sample; almost 90% occur only once, and under 7% lies in the top ten. Sequenced material: PBMCs. These receptors all stem from a man between 60 and 70 years old with colorectal cancer.

DNA of the CDR3: TGCGCCAGCAGCTTGGGGGACAACTACGAGCAGTACTTC. Protein: CASSLGDNYEQYF. The chain uses TRBV5-1 and TRBJ2-7, with D possibly matching TRBD1 (6 bases). The V end lost 0 bases, the J end lost 3 bases, and 7 bases lay between the germline ends. This CDR3 region has 13 residues. Germline V gene data show CDR1 as SGHRS and CDR2 as YFSETQ.

This chain uses TRBV7-6 with TRBJ2-2; D gene unclear. V was pared by 6 bases and J by 5 bases, with 7 bases between. Germline values: CDR1 SGHVS, CDR2 FNYEAQ. The CDR3 covers 12 residues. In DNA, the CDR3 is TGTGCCAGCAGAACTGTGACCGGGGAGCTGTTTTTT. This translates into CASRTVTGELFF.

This chain uses TRBV6-5 with TRBJ2-1, with 10 bases matching TRBD1. J was trimmed by 8 bases and V by 6 bases; bases with no gene match: 10. The CDR3 spans 15 residues. CDR1 is MNHEY, CDR2 SVGAGI, per germline. The CDR3 DNA reads as TGTGCCAGCAGCCCACGGGGACAGGGGAGATATGAGCAGTTCTTC. This encodes CASSPRGQGRYEQFF.

The V gene is TRBV6-1, the J gene TRBJ2-1, with D possibly being TRBD1 or TRBD2 (6 bases each). CDR1 and CDR2 from the germline V gene are MNHNS and SASEGT. The V end was cut by 0 bases, the J end by 7 bases, with 13 bases between. This CDR3 spans 15 amino acids. CDR3 region: CASSEAGGQGNEQFF. CDR3 coding DNA: TGTGCCAGCAGTGAAGCAGGGGGGCAAGGGAATGAGCAGTTCTTC.

This chain's CDR3 is CASRPWGDHYGYTF. The CDR3 DNA reads TGTGCCAGCAGGCCGTGGGGGGACCATTATGGCTACACCTTC. The V gene is TRBV28, the J gene TRBJ1-2, with a possible D match to TRBD1 (5 bases). The CDR3 covers 14 residues. CDR1 and CDR2 (germline): MDHEN, SYDVKM. The V gene lost 6 bases and the J gene lost 5 bases, with 16 bases spanning the gap.